The present TCR beta chain was sequenced within a study of T cell repertoires in cytomegalovirus infection. The overall study: A matching HLA type, together with CMV infection, was signaled by public TCR beta signatures.

The table lists this clonotype with a few counts. Its antigen is as yet unknown. General study findings and limits: Dominating the ex vivo response were HLA-C-restricted CMV-specific TCR beta clonotypes. The cumulative frequency of public TCR beta families identified carriers of CMV plus the relevant HLA.

TCRdb used MiXCR to reprocess the reads, holding one entry per CDR3 protein. There are around 740,000 distinct CDR3 sequences in the sample; 35% occur only once, and 2.8% lies in the top ten. Trimming cost V 5 bases and J 2 bases, with 16 bases left between them. The CDR3 extends over 14 amino acids. Looked up from germline, CDR1 is DFQATT and CDR2 is SNEGSKA (reference sequence). Sequencing was performed on PBMCs. This rearrangement joins TRBV20-1 to TRBJ2-7; tentatively, D is TRBD1 (7 bases). The TCR comes from a human donor in good health (CMV status not recorded). Some clones in this sample may be carry-over from other donors' samples. CDR3: CSAGGTEKAYEQYF. Written as DNA, the CDR3 is TGCAGTGCTGGAGGGACAGAGAAAGCCTACGAGCAGTACTTC.